These 26 T cell receptor beta chains came from one sample sequenced in a study of blood T cell repertoires in COVID-19. The repertoire was sequenced with immunoSEQ multiplex PCR; TCRdb's copy has only in-frame clones and lacks some. This sample yields 140,000 to 150,000 clones, of which about 90% are seen a single time; roughly 37% belongs to the top ten. Sequences were obtained from peripheral blood. The source is a man aged 45-65 years who had recovered from COVID-19.

The chain carries TRBV4-1 and TRBJ1-2, with D tentatively TRBD1 (5 bases). V lost 4 bases, J lost 3 bases, and 18 bases lay in between. This CDR3 contains 16 residues. CDR1 and CDR2 (germline): MGHRA, YSYEKL. This CDR3 is CASSPQAQATDYGYTF. The DNA for the CDR3 is TGCGCCAGCAGCCCCCAGGCACAGGCAACCGACTATGGCTACACCTTC.

The J gene is TRBJ1-1, the V gene TRBV2; D is unclear. The germline V gene has CDR1 SNHLY and CDR2 FYNNEI. CDR3 length equals 14 residues. V was shortened by 6 bases and J by 7 bases, with 18 bases between the two germline ends. CDR3 residues: CASSVDRPGIEAFF. The CDR3 DNA is TGTGCCAGCAGCGTAGACCGCCCGGGAATTGAAGCTTTCTTT.

Here the CDR3 DNA reads TGCGCCAGCAGCCAAGACACAACGCCAGAGACCCAGTACTTC. This encodes CASSQDTTPETQYF. This rearrangement joins TRBV4-3 to TRBJ2-5; no clear D. V was pared by 0 bases and J by 4 bases, with 9 bases between. Germline loops: CDR1 LGHNA, CDR2 YSLEER. The CDR3 consists of 14 residues.

The rearrangement uses TRBV5-1 and TRBJ2-3; possibly TRBD1 for D (6 bases). This CDR3 contains 13 residues. V was pared by 5 bases and J by 2 bases, with 9 bases between. The germline V gene has CDR1 SGHRS and CDR2 YFSETQ. CDR3 sequence reads: CASRDRSTDTQYF. CDR3 DNA sequence: TGCGCCAGCAGGGACAGATCCACAGATACGCAGTATTTT.

The sample holds a few counts of this clone. The CDR3 spells CASSRDRAANYGYTF. CDR3 DNA: TGTGCCAGCAGCCGGGACAGGGCAGCTAACTATGGCTACACCTTC. V gene TRBV27 combines with J gene TRBJ1-2; TRBD1 aligns across 9 bases. The ends lost 6 bases at V and 0 bases at J; junction bases unmatched: 5. Germline V CDR1 and CDR2: MNHEY, SMNVEV (reference sequence). This CDR3 has 15 residues.

This clone appeared once. The chain has TRBV29-1 and TRBJ2-7, with 7 bases identical to TRBD2. Germline CDR1 is SQVTM and CDR2 is ANQGSEA. The length of the CDR3 is 13 residues. With V trimmed by 4 bases and J by 6 bases, 9 bases remained unmatched. This chain's CDR3 is CSVAHRLASEQYF. The CDR3 nucleotides are TGCAGCGTTGCCCACAGACTAGCATCCGAGCAGTACTTC.

The rearrangement uses TRBV27 and TRBJ2-3; 7 bases fit TRBD1. After removal of 6 bases from V and 6 bases from J, the junction contained 12 bases not matched to a gene. The CDR3 has 15 residues. CDR1 and CDR2 (germline): MNHEY, SMNVEV (reference sequence). The CDR3 DNA reads TGTGCCAGCAGGAAACTGGACAGGTGGGAGGATACGCAGTATTTT. Its translation: CASRKLDRWEDTQYF.

J is TRBJ1-6 and V is TRBV7-8, with D possibly being TRBD1 (5 bases). V lost 0 bases and J lost 6, with 12 bases in between. The CDR3 is 16 amino acids. The germline gives CDR1 SGHVS, CDR2 FQNEAQ. The CDR3 protein is CASSLAFGHSNSPLHF. DNA of the CDR3: TGTGCCAGCAGCTTAGCTTTTGGACACAGTAATTCACCCCTCCACTTT.

This clone was counted between two and nine times. V usage is TRBV3-1 (or the pseudogene TRBV3-2) and J usage is TRBJ2-1, with a tentative D call TRBD2 (7 bases). The CDR3 is made up of 15 amino acids. The germline CDR1 and CDR2 sequences are LGHDT and YNNKEL (reference sequence). The V and J ends lost 4 bases and 2 bases respectively, with 12 bases between them. CDR3 sequence (DNA): TGTGCCAGCAGCCCCCTCGGGGGGCCCTACAATGAGCAGTTCTTC. Residues: CASSPLGGPYNEQFF.

The chain employs TRBV20-1 and TRBJ1-1; maybe TRBD1 (6 bases). Trimming removed 3 bases from V and 3 bases from J, with 17 bases in between. From germline, CDR1 is DFQATT and CDR2 SNEGSKA (reference sequence). The CDR3 loop spans 15 amino acids. CDR3 DNA: TGCAGTGCTAGTTCGGGGGGCGCTTTCGACACTGAAGCTTTCTTT. Translation gives CSASSGGAFDTEAFF.

The CDR3 protein is CASSDRGASPLHF. The CDR3 nucleotides read TGTGCCAGCAGTGACAGGGGTGCTTCACCCCTCCACTTT. The V call is TRBV6-1, the J call TRBJ1-6, with D possibly being TRBD1 (6 bases). The CDR3 consists of 13 residues. V lost 3 bases, J lost 9 bases, and 9 bases lay in between. Germline V CDR1 and CDR2: MNHNS, SASEGT.

The J gene is TRBJ2-2, the V gene TRBV13; D is possibly TRBD2 (7 bases). The CDR3 covers 18 residues. CDR1 is PRHDT, CDR2 FYEKMQ, per germline (reference sequence). The V gene lost 4 bases and the J gene lost 2 bases, with 20 bases spanning the gap. CDR3 in amino acids: CASSSPLGGASNTGELFF. As DNA, the CDR3 is TGTGCCAGCAGCTCTCCCCTGGGGGGGGCGTCCAACACCGGGGAGCTGTTTTTT.

The rearrangement uses TRBV7-9 and TRBJ1-6; 7 bases match TRBD1. Per the germline V gene, CDR1 is SEHNR and CDR2 is FQNEAQ (reference sequence). CDR3 length: 14 residues. V dropped 5 bases and J dropped 7; count of bases not matched to a gene: 5. CDR3 nucleotides: TGTGCCAGCAGCCGGGACAGCTCGAATTCACCCCTCCACTTT. Protein sequence: CASSRDSSNSPLHF.

J is TRBJ2-7 and V is TRBV5-5; TRBD2 agrees at 14 bases. Germline V gene data show CDR1 as SGHKS and CDR2 as YYEKEE (reference sequence). V dropped 4 bases and J dropped 3; count of bases not matched to a gene: 9. The CDR3 runs 17 residues. The CDR3 spells CASSRGTSGGRNYEQYF. Here the CDR3 DNA reads TGTGCCAGCAGCCGAGGGACTAGCGGGGGACGGAACTACGAGCAGTACTTC.

This clone was observed a single time. The chain couples TRBV4-3 to TRBJ2-1; the match to TRBD2 covers 12 bases. V shed 1 base, J shed 0 bases, and the junction held 4 bases outside the gene matches. CDR1 and CDR2 (germline): LGHNA, YSLEER. CDR3 length equals 18 residues. CDR3 nucleotides: TGCGCCAGCAGCCAAGGGACTAGCGGGGCCGACTCCTACAATGAGCAGTTCTTC. Amino acid sequence: CASSQGTSGADSYNEQFF.

CDR3 sequence: CVSGLAGGVGEQFF. Written as DNA, the CDR3 is TGTGTATCGGGGCTAGCGGGGGGGGTAGGTGAGCAGTTCTTC. The genes are TRBV27 and TRBJ2-1; TRBD2 matches 12 bases. Germline CDR1 and CDR2: MNHEY and SMNVEV (reference sequence). The CDR3 extends over 14 amino acids.

CDR3 bases: TGTGCCAGCAGCTTGGTCTTGGGACAGGGGGCCCACGAGCAGTACTTC. It codes for CASSLVLGQGAHEQYF. This rearrangement joins TRBV5-6 to TRBJ2-7; TRBD1 aligns across 12 bases. The CDR3 is made up of 16 amino acids. Germline loops: CDR1 SGHDT, CDR2 YYEEEE. The J segment lost 5 bases and the V segment lost 0 bases, leaving 6 bases of the junction unmatched.

CDR3 nucleotides: TGTGCCAGTCTCCTAGGCCTCGATGAAGCTTTCTTT. Residues: CASLLGLDEAFF. The chain carries TRBV2 and TRBJ1-1; D is undetermined. The ends were cut back, 9 bases at V and 7 bases at J, with 15 bases in the middle. Germline CDR1 SNHLY, CDR2 FYNNEI. This CDR3 region has 12 residues.

V usage is TRBV12-5 and J usage is TRBJ2-7; D is possibly TRBD1 (5 bases). The CDR3 consists of 15 residues. Germline V gene sequence: CDR1 LGHNT, CDR2 FRNRAP. The V gene lost 1 base and the J gene lost 4 bases, with 14 bases spanning the gap. CDR3 DNA: TGTGCTAGTGGTTTGGGGGTGGGGCAAATTTACGAGCAGTACTTC. Its protein product is CASGLGVGQIYEQYF.

The chain employs TRBV6-2 or TRBV6-3 and TRBJ2-2, with D possibly TRBD2 on 6 matching bases. V lost 4 bases, J lost 5 bases, and 11 bases lay in between. Germline CDR1 MNHEY, CDR2 SVGEGT. The CDR3 loop spans 14 amino acids. CDR3 in amino acids: CASSSYGGTGELFF. CDR3 DNA: TGTGCCAGCAGTTCCTACGGAGGGACCGGGGAGCTGTTTTTT.

The chain links TRBV7-9 to TRBJ2-7, with 9 bases identical to TRBD1. Germline V gives CDR1 SEHNR, CDR2 FQNEAQ (reference sequence). With 4 bases clipped from V and 1 base from J, the junction kept 8 bases outside the gene matches. This CDR3 contains 16 residues. The DNA of the CDR3 is TGTGCCAGCAGCTCCCGGGACAGGGTAGAATCCTACGAGCAGTACTTC. Its translation is CASSSRDRVESYEQYF.

The sample holds many counts of this clone. The gene calls are TRBV7-8 and TRBJ1-6; D is ambiguous. Germline V gives CDR1 SGHVS, CDR2 FQNEAQ. The CDR3 spans 15 residues. Trimming removed 5 bases at V and 6 bases at J, with 14 bases between. The CDR3 sequence: CASSLRREGNSPLHF. The CDR3 DNA reads TGTGCCAGCAGCCTCCGAAGAGAGGGTAATTCACCCCTCCACTTT.

This clone has a single count. This chain joins TRBV23-1 and TRBJ1-1; 7 bases match TRBD1. TRBV23-1 falls under the ORF class, with uncertain function. The CDR3 loop spans 17 amino acids. V shed 0 bases, J shed 4 bases, and the junction held 11 bases outside the gene matches. This CDR3 is CASSQSLAGGGRTEAFF. Written as DNA, the CDR3 is TGCGCCAGCAGTCAATCCCTCGCAGGGGGTGGGCGCACTGAAGCTTTCTTT.

There are many counts of this clone. The V gene is TRBV5-5, the J gene TRBJ2-1; TRBD2 agrees at 7 bases. Trimming at V came to 4 bases and at J to 10 bases, leaving 2 bases not matched to a gene. The CDR3 extends over 11 amino acids. Germline loops: CDR1 SGHKS, CDR2 YYEKEE (reference sequence). The CDR3 reads CASSLAEEQFF. The CDR3 DNA sequence: TGTGCCAGCAGCCTAGCGGAAGAGCAGTTCTTC.

The chain recombines TRBV10-3 with TRBJ2-7; no definite D call. Germline V gene lookup returns CDR1 ENHRY and CDR2 SYGVKD. The V end was cut by 4 bases, the J end by 2 bases, with 12 bases between. This CDR3 is built from 14 residues. Written as DNA, the CDR3 is TGTGCCATCAGTGCCGGCGGCAGCGCCTACGAGCAGTACTTC. This encodes CAISAGGSAYEQYF.

The chain links TRBV9 to TRBJ1-4; D is perhaps TRBD1 (6 bases). V lost 0 bases and J lost 6, with 6 bases in between. Germline V gene lookup returns CDR1 SGDLS and CDR2 YYNGEE. The CDR3 runs 13 residues. This CDR3 reads CASSVDRDEKLFF. The CDR3 DNA follows: TGTGCCAGCAGCGTAGACAGGGATGAAAAACTGTTTTTT.